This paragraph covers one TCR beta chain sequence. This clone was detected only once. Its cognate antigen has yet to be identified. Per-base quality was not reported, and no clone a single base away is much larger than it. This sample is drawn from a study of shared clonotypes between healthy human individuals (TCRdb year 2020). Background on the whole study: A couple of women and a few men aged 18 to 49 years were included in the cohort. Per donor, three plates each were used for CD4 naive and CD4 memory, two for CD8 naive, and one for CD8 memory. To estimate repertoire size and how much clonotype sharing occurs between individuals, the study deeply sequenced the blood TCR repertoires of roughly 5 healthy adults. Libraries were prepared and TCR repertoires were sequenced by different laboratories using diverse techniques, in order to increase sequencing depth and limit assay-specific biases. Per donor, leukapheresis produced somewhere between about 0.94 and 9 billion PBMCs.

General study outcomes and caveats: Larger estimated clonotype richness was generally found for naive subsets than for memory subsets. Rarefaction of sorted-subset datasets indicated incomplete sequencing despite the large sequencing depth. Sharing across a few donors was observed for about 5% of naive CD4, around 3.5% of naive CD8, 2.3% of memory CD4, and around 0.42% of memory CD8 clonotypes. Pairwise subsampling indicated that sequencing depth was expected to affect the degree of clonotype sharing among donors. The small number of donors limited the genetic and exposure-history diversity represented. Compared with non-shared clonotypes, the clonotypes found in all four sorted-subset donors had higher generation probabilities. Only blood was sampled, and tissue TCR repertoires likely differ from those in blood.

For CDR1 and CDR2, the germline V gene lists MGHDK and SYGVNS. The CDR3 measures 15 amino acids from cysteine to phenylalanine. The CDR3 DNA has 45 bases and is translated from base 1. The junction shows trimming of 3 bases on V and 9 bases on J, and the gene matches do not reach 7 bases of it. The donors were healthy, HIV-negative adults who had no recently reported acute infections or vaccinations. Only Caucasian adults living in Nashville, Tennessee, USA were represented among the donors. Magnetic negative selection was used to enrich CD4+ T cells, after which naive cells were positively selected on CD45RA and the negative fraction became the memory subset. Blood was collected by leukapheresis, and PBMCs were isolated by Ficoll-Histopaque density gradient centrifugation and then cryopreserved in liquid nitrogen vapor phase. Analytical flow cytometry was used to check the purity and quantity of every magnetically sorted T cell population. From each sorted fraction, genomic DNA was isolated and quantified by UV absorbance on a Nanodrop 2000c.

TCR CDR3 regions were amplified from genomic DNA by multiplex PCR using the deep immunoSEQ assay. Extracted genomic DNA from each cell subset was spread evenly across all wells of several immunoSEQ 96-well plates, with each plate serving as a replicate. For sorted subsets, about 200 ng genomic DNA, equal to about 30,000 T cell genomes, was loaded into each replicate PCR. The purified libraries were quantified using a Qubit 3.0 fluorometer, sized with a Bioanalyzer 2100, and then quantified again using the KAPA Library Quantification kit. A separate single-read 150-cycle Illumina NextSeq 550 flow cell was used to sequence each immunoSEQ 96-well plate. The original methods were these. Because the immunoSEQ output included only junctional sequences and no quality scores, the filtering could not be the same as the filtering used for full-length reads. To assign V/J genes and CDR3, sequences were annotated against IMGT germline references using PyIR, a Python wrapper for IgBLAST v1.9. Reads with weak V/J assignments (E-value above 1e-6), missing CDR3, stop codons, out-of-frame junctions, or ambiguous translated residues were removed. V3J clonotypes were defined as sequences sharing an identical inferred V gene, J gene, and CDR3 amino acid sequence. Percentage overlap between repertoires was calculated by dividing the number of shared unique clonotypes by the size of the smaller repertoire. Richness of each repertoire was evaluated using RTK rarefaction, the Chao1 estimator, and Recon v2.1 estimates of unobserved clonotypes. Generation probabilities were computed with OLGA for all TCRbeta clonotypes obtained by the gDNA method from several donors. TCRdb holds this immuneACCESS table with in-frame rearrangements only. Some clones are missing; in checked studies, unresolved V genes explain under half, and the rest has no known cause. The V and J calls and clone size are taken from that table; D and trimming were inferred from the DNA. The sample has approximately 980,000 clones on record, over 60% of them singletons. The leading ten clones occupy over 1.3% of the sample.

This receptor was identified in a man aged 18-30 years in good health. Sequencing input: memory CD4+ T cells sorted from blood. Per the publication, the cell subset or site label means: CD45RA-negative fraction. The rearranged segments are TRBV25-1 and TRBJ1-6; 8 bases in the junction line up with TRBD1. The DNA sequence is TGTGCCAGCAGTGACATGACAGGGGTAGGTTCACCCCTCCACTTT. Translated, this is CASSDMTGVGSPLHF.